What follows describes a single TCR beta chain. Its antigen is still unknown. CDR3 size: 20 residues. The germline CDR1 and CDR2 sequences are MNHNS and SASEGT. Trimming at V came to 1 base and at J to 2 bases, leaving 17 bases not matched to a gene. Indicated treatment: roughly ten-day PBMC culture with coronavirus spike peptide pools or control peptides (ViraFEST assay). The data stem from a study of vaccination and CD4 T cells after COVID-19. At the Johns Hopkins FTIC core, DNA taken from cultured CD4+ T cells was sequenced by way of the Oncomine TCR Beta short-read assay. One entry per CDR3 protein results from TCRdb running MiXCR on the PCR reads. Found here are more than 4,000 distinct CDR3 sequences, less than 25% of them singletons; the top ten hold about 19%.

Material for sequencing was CD4+ T cells from blood, cultured in vitro. This clonotype was obtained from a human donor who had recovered from COVID-19. The rearrangement uses TRBV6-1 and TRBJ2-4; 7 bases agree with TRBD1. The CDR3: CASSEVPRIQGKSSKNIQYF. In nucleotides, the CDR3 is TGTGCCAGCAGTGAAGTTCCGAGGATACAGGGGAAGTCTTCCAAAAACATTCAGTACTTC.